This T cell receptor beta chain is from a study of shared T cell receptors in the human thymus. The germline V gene encodes CDR1 MGHDK and CDR2 SYGVNS. The V segment lost 5 bases and the J segment 5 bases; nucleotides outside the gene matches: 14. This CDR3 is 17 amino acids long. Using immunoSEQ multiplex PCR, the repertoire was profiled, and TCRdb retains in-frame clones only, with some absent. The sample lists over 450,000 clones, 75% to 80% seen once, with roughly 0.013% in the top ten. The same specimen was also included in a second study, on human thymus T cells. This second report adds: Each of the donors was a healthy Finnish infant who was undergoing open corrective cardiac surgery for congenital heart defects. It was from resections taken during corrective heart surgery that the thymus tissue came. Thymic and blood repertoires appeared to carry a bias in their V and J gene usage. Related work showed strongly overlapping thymic repertoires across unrelated individuals.

The source material was thymocytes. The chain employs TRBV25-1 and TRBJ2-3; TRBD2 matches 9 bases. This receptor was obtained from a boy under two years old with a congenital heart defect. The CDR3 DNA is TGTGCCAGCAGTTCCCGTCCGTGGCGGGAGGGCAGAGATACGCAGTATTTT. Its translation: CASSSRPWREGRDTQYF.